A selection of T cell receptor beta chains follows, all from one sample in a study of shared clonotypes between healthy human individuals. Data came from immunoSEQ multiplex PCR; TCRdb stores just in-frame clones and leaves some out. The sample shows 2 million to 2.5 million clones, just under 95% of them seen only once. Sequencing input: naive CD4+ T cells from PBMCs. The receptors derive from a man between 18 and 35 years old in good health. Some clones in this sample may be carry-over from other donors' samples. CDR3s include the opening cysteine and the closing phenylalanine or tryptophan. Each record gives: V gene, J gene, CDR3 protein.

>TRBV7-6|TRBJ1-5
CASSSDRNQPQHF
>TRBV7-2|TRBJ2-3
CASSLGGRTSTDTQYF
>TRBV18|TRBJ2-7
CASSPPPGGVYEQYF
>TRBV7-9|TRBJ2-1
CASSLNSPAGGTGEQFF
>TRBV2|TRBJ1-5
CASSEDPSYQPQHF
>TRBV28|TRBJ1-1
CASGRPTGGENTEAFF
>TRBV9|TRBJ2-6
CASSPGGSGANVLTF
>TRBV2|TRBJ2-1
CASLGDREKGYNEQFF
>TRBV7-9|TRBJ1-3
CASSHQESSGNTIYF
>TRBV5-1|TRBJ2-7
CASSLRQGGEQYF
>TRBV5-1|TRBJ2-1
CASSSRAGVPTNEQFF
>TRBV2|TRBJ2-2
CASRRTAANTGELFF
>TRBV7-2|TRBJ2-5
CASSPRRGTGQETQYF
>TRBV5-1|TRBJ1-4
CASSLGPGGGLFF
>TRBV5-6|TRBJ2-1
CASSASGAGGSYNEQFF
>TRBV10-3|TRBJ2-7
CAISESGTGGSYEQYF
>TRBV28|TRBJ2-7
CASSLFRGVAGEQYF
>TRBV5-1|TRBJ2-1
CASSLGSSGAYNEQFF